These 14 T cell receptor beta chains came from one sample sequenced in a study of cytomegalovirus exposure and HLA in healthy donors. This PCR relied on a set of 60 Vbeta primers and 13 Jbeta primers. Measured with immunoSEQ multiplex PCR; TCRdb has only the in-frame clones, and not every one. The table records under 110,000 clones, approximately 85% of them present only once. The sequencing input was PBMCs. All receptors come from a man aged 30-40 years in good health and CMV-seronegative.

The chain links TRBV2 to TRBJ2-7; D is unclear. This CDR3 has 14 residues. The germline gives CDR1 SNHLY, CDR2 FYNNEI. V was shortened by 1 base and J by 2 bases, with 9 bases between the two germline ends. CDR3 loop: CASSEEVAAYEQYF. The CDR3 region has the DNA TGTGCCAGCAGTGAAGAAGTGGCAGCCTACGAGCAGTACTTC.

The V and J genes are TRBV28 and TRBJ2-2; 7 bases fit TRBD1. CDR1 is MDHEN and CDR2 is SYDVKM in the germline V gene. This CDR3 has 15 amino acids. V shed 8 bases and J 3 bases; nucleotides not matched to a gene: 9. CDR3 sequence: CASVVGGRDTGELFF. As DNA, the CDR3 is TGTGCCAGCGTTGTAGGGGGCAGGGACACCGGGGAGCTGTTTTTT. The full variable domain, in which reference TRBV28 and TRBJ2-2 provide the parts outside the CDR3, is DVKVTQSSRYLVKRTGEKVFLECVQDMDHENMFWYRQDPGLGLRLIYFSYDVKMKEKGDIPEGYSVSREKKERFSLILESASTNQTSMYLCASVVGGRDTGELFFGEGSRLTVL.

As DNA, the CDR3 is TGTGCCAGCAGTTTATCGAGGCTAGCCGAACCCGGGGAGCTGTTTTTT. Protein product: CASSLSRLAEPGELFF. The J gene is TRBJ2-2, the V gene TRBV27; TRBD2 might be the D (5 bases). This CDR3 contains 16 residues. Trimming removed 0 bases at V and 6 bases at J, with 14 bases between. Germline CDR1 MNHEY, CDR2 SMNVEV (reference sequence).

CDR3 loop: CASGLQLAGSYEQYF. In DNA form, the CDR3 reads TGTGCTAGTGGTTTGCAACTAGCGGGATCCTACGAGCAGTACTTC. The chain joins TRBV12-5 to TRBJ2-7; TRBD2 aligns across 10 bases. Germline trimming cut 2 bases from V and 1 base from J; bases unmatched to any gene: 2. This CDR3 region has 15 residues. Germline V CDR1 and CDR2: LGHNT, FRNRAP.

The CDR3 region has the DNA TGTGCCAGCAGTTACTCGATGGGACAGGGCTACGAGCAGTACTTC. This sequence encodes CASSYSMGQGYEQYF. V usage is TRBV6-5 and J usage is TRBJ2-7; 9 bases match TRBD1. J gave up 3 bases and V 0 bases, and 3 bases lay outside the gene matches. Germline values: CDR1 MNHEY, CDR2 SVGAGI. The CDR3 contains 15 residues.

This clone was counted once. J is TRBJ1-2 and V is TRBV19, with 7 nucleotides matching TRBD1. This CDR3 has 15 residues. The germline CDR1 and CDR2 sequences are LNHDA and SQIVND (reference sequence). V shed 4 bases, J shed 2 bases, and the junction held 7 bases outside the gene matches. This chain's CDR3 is CASSKGQAKNYGYTF. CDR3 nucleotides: TGTGCCAGTAGTAAAGGACAGGCTAAAAACTATGGCTACACCTTC.

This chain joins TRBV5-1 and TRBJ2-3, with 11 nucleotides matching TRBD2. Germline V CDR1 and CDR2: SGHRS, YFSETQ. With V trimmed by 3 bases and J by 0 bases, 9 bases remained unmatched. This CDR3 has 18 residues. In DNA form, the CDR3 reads TGCGCCAGCAGCTCAACTAGCGGGGGAATCACTAGCACAGATACGCAGTATTTT. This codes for CASSSTSGGITSTDTQYF.

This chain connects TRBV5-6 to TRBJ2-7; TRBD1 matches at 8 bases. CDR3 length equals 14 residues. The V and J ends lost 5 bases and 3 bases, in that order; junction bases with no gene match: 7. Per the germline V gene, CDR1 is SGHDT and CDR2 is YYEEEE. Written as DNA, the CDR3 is TGTGCCAGCAGAACGGGACAGGACCGCTACGAGCAGTACTTC. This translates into CASRTGQDRYEQYF.

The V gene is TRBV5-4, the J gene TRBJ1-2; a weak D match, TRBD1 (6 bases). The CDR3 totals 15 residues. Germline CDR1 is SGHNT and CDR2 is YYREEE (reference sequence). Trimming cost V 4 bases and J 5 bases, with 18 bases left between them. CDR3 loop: CASSRPSGQSYGYTF. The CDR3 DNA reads TGTGCCAGCAGCCGACCTTCCGGACAGTCGTATGGCTACACCTTC.

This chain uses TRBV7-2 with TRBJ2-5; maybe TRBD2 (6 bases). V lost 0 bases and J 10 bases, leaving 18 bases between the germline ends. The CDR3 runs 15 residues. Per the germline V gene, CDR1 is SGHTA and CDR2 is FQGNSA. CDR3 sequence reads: CASSLAQAGYFDQYF. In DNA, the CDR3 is TGTGCCAGCAGCTTAGCGCAGGCGGGATATTTTGACCAGTACTTC.

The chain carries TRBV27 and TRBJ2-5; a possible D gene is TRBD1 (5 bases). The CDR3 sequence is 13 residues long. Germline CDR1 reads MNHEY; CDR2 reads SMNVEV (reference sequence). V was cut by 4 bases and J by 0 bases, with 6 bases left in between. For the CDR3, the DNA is TGTGCCAGCAGTTCAGGGAACCAAGAGACCCAGTACTTC. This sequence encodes CASSSGNQETQYF.

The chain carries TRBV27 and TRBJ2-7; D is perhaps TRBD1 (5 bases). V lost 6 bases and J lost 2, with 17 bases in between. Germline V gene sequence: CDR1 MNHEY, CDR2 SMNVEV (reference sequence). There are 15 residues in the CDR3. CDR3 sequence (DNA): TGTGCCAGCAGCTCCGGTGACAGTTTTACCTACGAGCAGTACTTC. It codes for CASSSGDSFTYEQYF.

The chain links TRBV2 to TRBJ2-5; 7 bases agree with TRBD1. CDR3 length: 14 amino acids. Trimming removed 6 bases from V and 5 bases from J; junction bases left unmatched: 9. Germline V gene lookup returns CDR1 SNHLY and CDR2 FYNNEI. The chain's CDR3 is CASSSRTGSETQYF. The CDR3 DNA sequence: TGTGCCAGCAGCTCAAGGACAGGTTCGGAGACCCAGTACTTC.

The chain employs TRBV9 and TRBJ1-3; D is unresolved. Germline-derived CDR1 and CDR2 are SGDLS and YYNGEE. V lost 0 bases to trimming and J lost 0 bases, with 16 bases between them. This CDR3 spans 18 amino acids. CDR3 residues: CASSVATETPDSGNTIYF. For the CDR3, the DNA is TGTGCCAGCAGCGTAGCTACTGAGACTCCGGACTCTGGAAACACCATATATTTT. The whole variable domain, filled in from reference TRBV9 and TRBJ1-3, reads DSGVTQTPKHLITATGQRVTLRCSPRSGDLSVYWYQQSLDQGLQFLIQYYNGEERAKGNILERFSAQQFPDLHSELNLSSLELGDSALYFCASSVATETPDSGNTIYFGEGSWLTVV.